These T cell receptor beta chains were read from a single sample in a study of blood T cell repertoires in COVID-19. Measured with immunoSEQ multiplex PCR; TCRdb has only the in-frame clones, and not every one. The sample shows some 160,000 clones, around four fifths of them seen only once. The specimen was peripheral blood. The receptors derive from a woman in her 70s who had recovered from COVID-19. Each CDR3 is given with its conserved first and last residue. A D gene is named only where the DNA matches it firmly. Some rows have no size entry. The others give once, few or many, or a class for an expanded clone.

v_gene: TRBV5-4
j_gene: TRBJ2-1
d_gene: TRBD1
abundance: .
CDR3nt: TGTGCCAGCAGCACCGCCGGGACAGGGGGCTACAATGAGCAGTTCTTC
CDR3aa: CASSTAGTGGYNEQFF

v_gene: TRBV7-2
j_gene: TRBJ1-3
d_gene: TRBD1
abundance: .
CDR3nt: TGTGCCAGCTCCGGGACAGCCTACGAGGGAAACACCATATATTTT
CDR3aa: CASSGTAYEGNTIYF

v_gene: TRBV7-9
j_gene: TRBJ1-2
d_gene: TRBD1
abundance: few
CDR3nt: TGTGCCAGCAGCACCGGGACAGGGGGACTCTATGGCTACACCTTC
CDR3aa: CASSTGTGGLYGYTF

v_gene: TRBV5-4
j_gene: TRBJ1-1
d_gene: .
abundance: .
CDR3nt: TGTGCCAGCAGTCCCCAAATTCAGGGGACTGAAGCTTTCTTT
CDR3aa: CASSPQIQGTEAFF

v_gene: TRBV10-1
j_gene: TRBJ2-7
d_gene: TRBD2
abundance: .
CDR3nt: TGCGCCAGCAGTGAGTGTATTTGGGGTAGCGGGAGGGCACTCACCTACGAGCAGTACTTC
CDR3aa: CASSECIWGSGRALTYEQYF

v_gene: TRBV6-6
j_gene: TRBJ2-7
d_gene: TRBD2
abundance: .
CDR3nt: TGTGCCAGCACCGACCCTGGACTAGCGGGAATTTACGAGCAGTACTTC
CDR3aa: CASTDPGLAGIYEQYF

v_gene: TRBV3-1/TRBV3-2
j_gene: TRBJ2-5
d_gene: .
abundance: .
CDR3nt: TGTGCCAGCAGCCCCGGACTCGAAGAGACCCAGTACTTC
CDR3aa: CASSPGLEETQYF

v_gene: TRBV5-1
j_gene: TRBJ1-1
d_gene: .
abundance: .
CDR3nt: TGCGCCAGCAGCTCCCCAGGGTCTGAAGCTTTCTTT
CDR3aa: CASSSPGSEAFF

v_gene: TRBV14
j_gene: TRBJ1-1
d_gene: .
abundance: .
CDR3nt: TGTGCCAGCAGCATCTTTGGGGGGACTGAAGCTTTCTTT
CDR3aa: CASSIFGGTEAFF

v_gene: TRBV5-1
j_gene: TRBJ1-2
d_gene: .
abundance: .
CDR3nt: TGCGCCAGCAGCGAGGGGGGGACCACCGGCTACACCTTC
CDR3aa: CASSEGGTTGYTF

v_gene: TRBV2
j_gene: TRBJ1-2
d_gene: .
abundance: .
CDR3nt: TGTGCCAGCATCCCGTGGCAGGATCGTGGCTACACCTTC
CDR3aa: CASIPWQDRGYTF

v_gene: TRBV5-1
j_gene: TRBJ2-7
d_gene: .
abundance: .
CDR3nt: TGCGCCAGCAGCTTGGCCCCAGGGATCCACGAGCAGTACTTC
CDR3aa: CASSLAPGIHEQYF

v_gene: TRBV10-3
j_gene: TRBJ2-3
d_gene: .
abundance: few
CDR3nt: TGTGCCATCAGACCGGACAGACCTAGCACAGATACGCAGTATTTT
CDR3aa: CAIRPDRPSTDTQYF

v_gene: TRBV19
j_gene: TRBJ2-7
d_gene: TRBD2
abundance: once
CDR3nt: TGTGCCAGTAGTATCGGGGCGGGGGGCCCCTACGAGCAGTACTTC
CDR3aa: CASSIGAGGPYEQYF

v_gene: TRBV10-3
j_gene: TRBJ2-7
d_gene: TRBD1
abundance: .
CDR3nt: TGTGCCATCAGTGAGAGGGGGGGACAGGGGAGATCCGAGCAGTACTTC
CDR3aa: CAISERGGQGRSEQYF

v_gene: TRBV5-1
j_gene: TRBJ1-1
d_gene: .
abundance: .
CDR3nt: TGCGCCAGCAGCTTGAGTAGGGGGACCACTGAAGCTTTCTTT
CDR3aa: CASSLSRGTTEAFF

v_gene: TRBV11-1
j_gene: TRBJ2-5
d_gene: .
abundance: .
CDR3nt: TGTGCCAGCAGCTTCCCAGGGGTGGAGACCCAGTACTTC
CDR3aa: CASSFPGVETQYF

v_gene: TRBV4-1
j_gene: TRBJ1-4
d_gene: TRBD1
abundance: few
CDR3nt: TGCGCCAGCAGCCCCCGGGACAGCAATGAAAAACTGTTTTTT
CDR3aa: CASSPRDSNEKLFF

v_gene: TRBV7-6
j_gene: TRBJ2-7
d_gene: .
abundance: few
CDR3nt: TGTGCCAGCGTGGGACTCGCCTCCTACGAGCAGTACTTC
CDR3aa: CASVGLASYEQYF

v_gene: TRBV6-2/TRBV6-3
j_gene: TRBJ2-4
d_gene: TRBD2
abundance: many
CDR3nt: TGTGCCAGCAGCCCCCGGGGGGGGGCGGACATTCAGTACTTC
CDR3aa: CASSPRGGADIQYF

v_gene: TRBV11-2
j_gene: TRBJ1-2
d_gene: TRBD1
abundance: .
CDR3nt: TGTGCCAGCAGCTTGGGACAGGGTAACTATGGCTACACCTTC
CDR3aa: CASSLGQGNYGYTF

v_gene: TRBV6-5
j_gene: TRBJ1-4
d_gene: TRBD1
abundance: .
CDR3nt: TGTGCCAGCAGTTACACACAGGGGGCAGGGGAAAAACTGTTTTTT
CDR3aa: CASSYTQGAGEKLFF

v_gene: TRBV25-1
j_gene: TRBJ2-1
d_gene: TRBD2
abundance: .
CDR3nt: TGTGCCAGCAGTAGACTAGCGGGAGCCCGGGGTGAGCAGTTCTTC
CDR3aa: CASSRLAGARGEQFF

v_gene: TRBV6-4
j_gene: TRBJ2-7
d_gene: TRBD2
abundance: .
CDR3nt: TGTGCCAGCAGCGAACTAGCGGGAGGGCCTTACGAGCAGTACTTC
CDR3aa: CASSELAGGPYEQYF

v_gene: TRBV7-9
j_gene: TRBJ1-3
d_gene: .
abundance: .
CDR3nt: TGTGCCAGCAGCTACGACGCGGGCCCGGGAAACACCATATATTTT
CDR3aa: CASSYDAGPGNTIYF

v_gene: TRBV7-9
j_gene: TRBJ1-5
d_gene: .
abundance: few
CDR3nt: TGTGCCAGCAGCCCGTCCGGGGGGGCCGAGGGGCCCCAGCATTTT
CDR3aa: CASSPSGGAEGPQHF

v_gene: TRBV5-1
j_gene: TRBJ1-1
d_gene: .
abundance: .
CDR3nt: TGCGCCAGCAGCCCCGGAGGCAACACTGAAGCTTTCTTT
CDR3aa: CASSPGGNTEAFF

v_gene: TRBV29-1
j_gene: TRBJ2-7
d_gene: .
abundance: .
CDR3nt: TGCAGCGTTGAAGGACCGGGACAAGTTGAGCAGTACTTC
CDR3aa: CSVEGPGQVEQYF

v_gene: TRBV28
j_gene: TRBJ1-5
d_gene: TRBD1
abundance: .
CDR3nt: TGTGCCAGCAGTTTCGTGGAGGGGGCGAGGCCCCAGCATTTT
CDR3aa: CASSFVEGARPQHF

v_gene: TRBV18
j_gene: TRBJ2-7
d_gene: TRBD2
abundance: .
CDR3nt: TGTGCCAGCTCACCCCGGACTAGCGGCACCTACGAGCAGTACTTC
CDR3aa: CASSPRTSGTYEQYF

v_gene: TRBV19
j_gene: TRBJ1-2
d_gene: .
abundance: .
CDR3nt: TGTGCCAGTAGTTCCCCCAGGGGTCGGAATGGCTACACCTTC
CDR3aa: CASSSPRGRNGYTF

v_gene: TRBV19
j_gene: TRBJ1-2
d_gene: .
abundance: .
CDR3nt: TGTGCCAGTAGTATTACGGGGGGCAGGCATGGCTACACCTTC
CDR3aa: CASSITGGRHGYTF

v_gene: TRBV7-2
j_gene: TRBJ1-5
d_gene: TRBD1
abundance: few
CDR3nt: TGTGCCAGCAGCAGAGGACAGGGCCGCAATCAGCCCCAGCATTTT
CDR3aa: CASSRGQGRNQPQHF

v_gene: TRBV20-1
j_gene: TRBJ2-3
d_gene: .
abundance: .
CDR3nt: TGCAGTGCTAGTGGCGGGGGCCCAAGCGTCTTCGGCACAGATACGCAGTATTTT
CDR3aa: CSASGGGPSVFGTDTQYF

v_gene: TRBV19
j_gene: TRBJ2-1
d_gene: TRBD1
abundance: .
CDR3nt: TGTGCCAGTAGTATCGCCACAGGGGTTGAGCAGTTCTTC
CDR3aa: CASSIATGVEQFF

v_gene: TRBV5-4
j_gene: TRBJ1-4
d_gene: TRBD1
abundance: .
CDR3nt: TGTGCCAGCAGCCGGGACAGGGGAGATGAAAAACTGTTTTTT
CDR3aa: CASSRDRGDEKLFF

v_gene: TRBV4-1
j_gene: TRBJ2-5
d_gene: TRBD2
abundance: .
CDR3nt: TGCGCCAGCAGCCATATAGCGGGTACCCAGTACTTC
CDR3aa: CASSHIAGTQYF

v_gene: TRBV10-2
j_gene: TRBJ1-6
d_gene: TRBD1
abundance: .
CDR3nt: TGCGCCAGCAGCTTGGGACAGTATAATTCACCCCTCCACTTT
CDR3aa: CASSLGQYNSPLHF

v_gene: TRBV19
j_gene: TRBJ1-4
d_gene: .
abundance: .
CDR3nt: TGTGCCAGTACCCCCAGCGGTGAAAAACTGTTTTTT
CDR3aa: CASTPSGEKLFF